Included here is one T cell receptor (beta chain) sequence, with context. This clonotype is considered medium-sized (0.01 to 0.1%). No antigen is known for it. No base-level quality is on record; no much larger clone is a single base apart. This sample stems from a study. Measured from the cysteine to the phenylalanine, the CDR3 is 18 residues long. Here the CDR3 DNA is all that survives: 54 bases in frame from base 1. CDR1 and CDR2 were assigned from the germline V gene as MNHEY and SVGEGT. At the junction V is shortened by 5 bases and J by 3 bases; bases outside the gene matches: 14. The sequencer listed for this sample is Illumina MiSeq. The public reads were run again by TCRdb, first through fastp at Q25 and then through MiXCR, and only productive beta chains were kept. Identical CDR3 protein sequences are pooled into one entry, listed with their most common genes and DNA. The sample has 3,600 or so distinct CDR3 sequences on record, 7.5% to 10% of them singletons. In total, the top ten clones hold around 6.3% of the sample.

The sequence is built from TRBV6-2 or TRBV6-3 and TRBJ2-2; the junction holds 8 bases that match TRBD2. The sample was CD4+ T cells from synovial fluid. The TCR comes from a human donor with rheumatoid arthritis. The nucleotides read TGTGCCAGCAGTCACGCTGGTGGAGCGGGAGTTTACACCGGGGAGCTGTTTTTT. Its translation reads: CASSHAGGAGVYTGELFF.